This T cell receptor (beta chain) derives from a study of blood T cell repertoires in COVID-19. Study details: COVID-19 samples from acute and convalescent phases originated in the United States, Italy and Spain. The analysed material was cDNA or gDNA that came from T cells, B-cell-depleted T cells, or PBMCs.

The authors' processing: Using reference gene primer amplification, nucleated cell counts were estimated. The data were produced by immunoSEQ multiplex PCR, yet TCRdb's version contains in-frame clones alone and is incomplete. The DNA gave D and trimming, while V, J and clone size come from that table. The data hold 160,000 or so clones, with approximately 79% observed a single time. V lost 3 bases and J 3 bases, leaving 9 bases between the germline ends. The CDR3 spans 13 residues. Germline CDR1 is SGHNT and CDR2 is YYREEE (reference sequence). This clonotype originated in a woman at least 80 years old with acute or convalescent COVID-19. Material for sequencing was peripheral blood. The rearrangement links TRBV5-4 to TRBJ1-1; D uncertain. For the CDR3, the DNA is TGTGCCAGCAGCTCCACGGAGGACACTGAAGCTTTCTTT. It encodes CASSSTEDTEAFF.